A single sample is the source of the 22 T cell receptor beta chains below, sequenced in a study of Ad26.COV2.S vaccination and SARS-CoV-2 variants. The repertoire was sequenced with immunoSEQ multiplex PCR; TCRdb's copy has only in-frame clones and lacks some. The table shows 350,000 to 400,000 clones, with approximately 86% occurring only once. Treatment given: roughly 18 received Ad26.COV2.S at low or high dose, single or two shots; several received placebo; per-sample allocation not given. Samples were taken on day 63 after the first vaccine or placebo injection. Source: peripheral blood, taken in a trial of Ad26.COV2.S vaccine versus placebo. These receptors were obtained from a person between 18 and 59 years old who received the Ad26.COV2.S COVID-19 vaccine or a placebo.

The rearrangement links TRBV7-2 to TRBJ2-5; 9 bases agree with TRBD1. The trim removed 5 bases at V and 6 bases at J, leaving 4 bases unmatched. Germline V gene sequence: CDR1 SGHTA, CDR2 FQGNSA. The CDR3 is 13 residues long. DNA of the CDR3: TGTGCCAGCAGCCCCGGACAGGGGAAGACCCAGTACTTC. This codes for CASSPGQGKTQYF.

The chain carries TRBV6-6 and TRBJ2-7, with 10 bases matching TRBD1. Germline values: CDR1 MNHNY, CDR2 SVGAGI (reference sequence). J was trimmed by 6 bases and V by 4 bases; bases with no gene match: 6. This CDR3 has 14 amino acids. The CDR3 spells CASSLTGGAAEQYF. DNA for the CDR3: TGTGCCAGCAGTTTGACAGGGGGCGCGGCCGAGCAGTACTTC.

This clone came up once. The chain joins TRBV19 to TRBJ1-5; D is unresolved. CDR3 length: 14 residues. Germline values: CDR1 LNHDA, CDR2 SQIVND (reference sequence). The V gene lost 1 base and the J gene lost 2 bases, with 6 bases spanning the gap. The CDR3 sequence is CASSIVGGNQPQHF. The CDR3 DNA sequence: TGTGCCAGTAGTATAGTTGGGGGCAATCAGCCCCAGCATTTT.

V usage is TRBV5-1 and J usage is TRBJ2-1; tentatively, D is TRBD1 (7 bases). V was clipped by 6 bases and J by 5 bases, with 15 bases between them. The CDR3 has 14 amino acids. CDR1 is SGHRS and CDR2 is YFSETQ in the germline V gene. The CDR3 bases are TGCGCCAGCACCTGGACAGGAGGGGACAATGAGCAGTTCTTC. It codes for CASTWTGGDNEQFF.

This chain's CDR3 is CASSQESTVMNTEAFF. The CDR3 nucleotides read TGCGCCAGCAGCCAAGAATCGACAGTGATGAACACTGAAGCTTTCTTT. The gene calls are TRBV4-1 and TRBJ1-1; a weak D match, TRBD1 (5 bases). Trimming shortened V by 0 bases and J by 0 bases, and 11 bases separated the two germline ends. The CDR3 contains 16 residues. Germline V CDR1 and CDR2: MGHRA, YSYEKL.

The chain employs TRBV29-1 and TRBJ1-2; D not certain. The CDR3 loop spans 14 amino acids. V lost 2 bases and J lost 3, with 13 bases in between. Looked up from germline, CDR1 is SQVTM and CDR2 is ANQGSEA. The CDR3 DNA sequence: TGCAGCGTTGAATGGGAATCTAAATACTATGGCTACACCTTC. It encodes CSVEWESKYYGYTF.

The chain couples TRBV6-5 to TRBJ2-7, with 9 bases aligning to TRBD1. The CDR3 is made up of 15 amino acids. With V trimmed by 6 bases and J by 3 bases, 9 bases remained unmatched. The germline gives CDR1 MNHEY, CDR2 SVGAGI. In DNA form, the CDR3 reads TGTGCCAGCAGGGACCCGACAGGGGGGTTCTACGAGCAGTACTTC. This sequence encodes CASRDPTGGFYEQYF.

This sequence joins TRBV18 and TRBJ2-5; 10 bases line up with TRBD2. From germline, CDR1 is KGHSH and CDR2 LQKENI. The CDR3 is made up of 14 amino acids. V lost 3 bases and J lost 10; bases outside the gene matches: 8. In nucleotides, the CDR3 is TGTGCCAGCTCACCCCCATCTAGCGGGGGCGACCAGTACTTC. Translation gives CASSPPSSGGDQYF.

The sample holds one count of this clone. This CDR3 reads CASSQDSSGVTDTQYF. The CDR3 DNA follows: TGTGCCAGCAGCCAAGACTCTAGCGGGGTCACAGATACGCAGTATTTT. This chain uses TRBV3-1 (or the pseudogene TRBV3-2) with TRBJ2-3, with TRBD2 identical over 9 bases. V lost 0 bases, J lost 2 bases, and 3 bases stayed unmatched. Germline CDR1 LGHDT, CDR2 YNNKEL (reference sequence). This CDR3 is 16 amino acids long.

The chain uses TRBV6-5 and TRBJ1-1; D might be TRBD1 (6 bases). Germline CDR1 reads MNHEY; CDR2 reads SVGAGI. V shed 4 bases and J shed 9 bases, with 15 bases lying between them. CDR3 length equals 13 residues. The CDR3 bases are TGTGCCAGCAGTTCCTCAGGGGTCCTACAAGCTTTCTTT. It specifies CASSSSGVLQAFF.

The chain employs TRBV3-1 (or the pseudogene TRBV3-2) and TRBJ1-4; tentatively, D is TRBD1 (6 bases). V was cut by 2 bases and J by 0 bases, with 13 bases left in between. The CDR3 totals 17 residues. CDR1 and CDR2 (germline): LGHDT, YNNKEL (reference sequence). The CDR3: CASSQTTGFTTNEKLFF. CDR3 sequence (DNA): TGTGCCAGCAGCCAAACAACAGGGTTCACAACTAATGAAAAACTGTTTTTT.

The gene calls are TRBV27 and TRBJ1-2; 8 nucleotides match TRBD1. V lost 5 bases, J lost 8 bases, and 7 bases stayed unmatched. The CDR3 is 13 residues long. Germline V gene data show CDR1 as MNHEY and CDR2 as SMNVEV (reference sequence). CDR3 loop: CASSPGQGWGYTF. CDR3 DNA sequence: TGTGCCAGCAGTCCAGGACAGGGATGGGGCTACACCTTC.

To note about this clone: The same CDR3 is also encoded by other DNA sequences in this sample. The chain joins TRBV6-2 or TRBV6-3 to TRBJ1-2; D is ambiguous. The CDR3 has 11 residues. Trimming cost V 0 bases and J 7 bases, with 3 bases left between them. Germline values: CDR1 MNHEY, CDR2 SVGEGT. The CDR3 reads CASSYSAGYTF. The CDR3 DNA reads TGTGCCAGCAGTTACTCCGCTGGCTACACCTTC.

About this clone: This sample includes further DNA sequences coding for the same CDR3. The rearrangement uses TRBV20-1 and TRBJ2-1, with D possibly called TRBD1 or TRBD2 (6 bases each). Germline CDR1 reads DFQATT; CDR2 reads SNEGSKA (reference sequence). V lost 5 bases and J 10 bases, leaving 12 bases between the germline ends. The CDR3 covers 11 residues. The CDR3 loop is CSAGGPGEQFF. The CDR3 DNA sequence: TGCAGTGCTGGGGGGCCCGGGGAGCAGTTCTTC.

This chain links TRBV3-1 (or the pseudogene TRBV3-2) with TRBJ2-7, with D possibly being TRBD2 (6 bases). Trimming removed 0 bases at V and 2 bases at J, with 11 bases between. Per the germline V gene, CDR1 is LGHDT and CDR2 is YNNKEL (reference sequence). This CDR3 spans 15 amino acids. CDR3 in DNA: TGTGCCAGCAGCCAAGACGCGGGGAGCGCCTACGAGCAGTACTTC. It specifies CASSQDAGSAYEQYF.

The gene calls are TRBV24-1 and TRBJ2-1, with a possible D match to TRBD2 (5 bases). The CDR3 has 15 residues. V dropped 2 bases and J dropped 9 bases, with 16 bases sitting between them. In germline, CDR1 is KGHDR, CDR2 SFDVKD. CDR3 DNA: TGTGCCACCAGTGATTCCCCAACTAGGCTCGGTGAGCAGTTCTTC. Its translation is CATSDSPTRLGEQFF.

The CDR3 DNA follows: TGTGCCAGCAGCTTAGGCGGGACCCCCTATGGCTACACCTTC. As protein: CASSLGGTPYGYTF. The rearrangement joins TRBV11-2 to TRBJ1-2; perhaps TRBD1 as D (5 bases). CDR1 is SGHAT, CDR2 FQNNGV, per germline. Trimming took 1 base from V and 4 from J, leaving 10 bases between them. This CDR3 spans 14 amino acids.

This chain's CDR3 is CASSLKGTLTQYF. In nucleotides, the CDR3 is TGTGCCAGCAGCTTAAAGGGGACTCTTACGCAGTATTTT. V is TRBV13 and J is TRBJ2-3; a weak D match, TRBD2 (6 bases). Germline CDR1 PRHDT, CDR2 FYEKMQ (reference sequence). The CDR3 spans 13 residues. Trimming pared 2 bases from V and 8 bases from J, leaving 11 bases between. The full variable domain, completed using reference TRBV13 and TRBJ2-3, is AAGVIQSPRHLIKEKRETATLKCYPIPRHDTVYWYQQGPGQDPQFLISFYEKMQSDKGSIPDRFSAQQFSDYHSELNMSSLELGDSALYFCASSLKGTLTQYFGPGTRLTVL.

This chain joins TRBV23-1 and TRBJ1-2, with 7 bases identical to TRBD1. TRBV23-1 is identified as an open reading frame with a role that is uncertain. With V trimmed by 11 bases and J by 4 bases, 19 bases remained unmatched. The length of the CDR3 is 16 residues. CDR3 protein: CAAIPLPTGSPYGYTF. CDR3 DNA: TGCGCCGCGATTCCCCTCCCGACAGGGTCCCCCTATGGCTACACCTTC.

The J gene is TRBJ1-5, the V gene TRBV7-8; no firm D call. V was pared by 7 bases and J by 9 bases, with 19 bases between. This CDR3 spans 14 amino acids. Germline V gene lookup returns CDR1 SGHVS and CDR2 FQNEAQ. CDR3: CASNSGRGSGPQHF. The CDR3 coding sequence is TGTGCCAGCAACTCCGGGCGAGGGTCTGGGCCCCAGCATTTT.

This sequence joins TRBV20-1 and TRBJ2-7; D gene unclear. The CDR3 runs to 11 residues. V lost 3 bases, J lost 4 bases, and 7 bases lay in between. Looked up from germline, CDR1 is DFQATT and CDR2 is SNEGSKA (reference sequence). The CDR3 is CSASDKYEQYF. CDR3 nucleotide sequence: TGCAGTGCTAGCGACAAGTACGAGCAGTACTTC.

The chain uses TRBV4-1 and TRBJ1-4; possibly TRBD1 for D (5 bases). Looked up from germline, CDR1 is MGHRA and CDR2 is YSYEKL. The CDR3 spans 13 residues. Trimming shortened V by 2 bases and J by 8 bases, and 9 bases separated the two germline ends. Written as DNA, the CDR3 is TGCGCCAGCAGCCAAACTCGGGGGGAAAAACTGTTTTTT. Translation: CASSQTRGEKLFF.